This TCR beta chain was sequenced during a study of T cell responses to AZD1222 COVID-19 vaccine. Study-level points and caveats: Most donors were white British and more were female, and clonal diversity was possibly underestimated. Baseline antibody screening turned up just five to seven seropositive AZD1222 recipients. Reports indicate that nearly half of spike-specific TCRs are directed at unmutated variant regions.

From germline, CDR1 is SGDLS and CDR2 YYNGEE. V was trimmed by 4 bases and J by 0 bases, leaving 10 bases between them. The CDR3 is made up of 14 amino acids. Here immunoSEQ multiplex PCR was the method, and the copy in TCRdb shows in-frame clones only, minus some. Of around 190,000 clones listed, 94% were seen once; the top ten hold under 2%. Concerning this clone: Its specificity is unknown.

The clonotype originates from an adult who received the AZD1222 COVID-19 vaccine. The V gene is TRBV9, the J gene TRBJ1-1; D is unclear. The source material was peripheral blood, sampled 28 days after the second AZD1222 dose. The CDR3 sequence is CASSPRTVNTEAFF. DNA of the CDR3: TGTGCCAGCAGCCCCCGGACGGTGAACACTGAAGCTTTCTTT.